This record looks at one T cell receptor (beta chain) sequence and its context. This sample is part of a study of T cells expressing NK-cell markers. This CDR3 is 17 amino acids long. Germline-derived CDR1 and CDR2 are SGHTA and FQGNSA. From its re-call of the 5' RACE reads, TCRdb lists each CDR3 protein once, without DNA. The specimen's table records 550,000 to 600,000 distinct CDR3 sequences. The sequence came from a man aged 18 to 29 in good health. The chain is built from TRBV7-2 and TRBJ2-2; TCRdb gives TRBD2 as the D gene, but with no DNA this cannot be confirmed. The sequenced sample was blood T cells: a sorted CD56 or NKG2C T cell subset, CD4+ or CD8+ T cells, or bulk PBMC T cells (not recorded which). This CDR3 is CASSSPQGLQAGGELFF.